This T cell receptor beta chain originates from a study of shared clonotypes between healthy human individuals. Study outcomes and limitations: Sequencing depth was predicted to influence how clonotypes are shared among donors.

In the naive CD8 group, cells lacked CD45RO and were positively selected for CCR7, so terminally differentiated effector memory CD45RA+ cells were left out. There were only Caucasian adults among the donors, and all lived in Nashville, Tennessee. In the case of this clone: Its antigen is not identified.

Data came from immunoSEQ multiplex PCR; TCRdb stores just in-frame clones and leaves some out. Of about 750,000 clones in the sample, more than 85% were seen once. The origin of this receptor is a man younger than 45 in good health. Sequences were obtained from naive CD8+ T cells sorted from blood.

CDR3 region: CASSLTSGRDEQFF. CDR3 nucleotide sequence: TGTGCCAGCAGCTTGACTAGCGGGAGGGATGAGCAGTTCTTC. V and J are TRBV7-3 and TRBJ2-1; 14 nucleotides line up with TRBD2. Trimming cost V 3 bases and J 8 bases; bases outside gene matches: 0. The CDR3 spans 14 residues. Looked up from germline, CDR1 is SGHTA and CDR2 is FQGTGA. The variable domain in full, with the rest retrieved from reference TRBV7-3 and TRBJ2-1, is GAGVSQTPSNKVTEKGKYVELRCDPISGHTALYWYRQSLGQGPEFLIYFQGTGAADDSGLPNDRFFAVRPEGSVSTLKIQRTERGDSAVYLCASSLTSGRDEQFFGPGTRLTVL.